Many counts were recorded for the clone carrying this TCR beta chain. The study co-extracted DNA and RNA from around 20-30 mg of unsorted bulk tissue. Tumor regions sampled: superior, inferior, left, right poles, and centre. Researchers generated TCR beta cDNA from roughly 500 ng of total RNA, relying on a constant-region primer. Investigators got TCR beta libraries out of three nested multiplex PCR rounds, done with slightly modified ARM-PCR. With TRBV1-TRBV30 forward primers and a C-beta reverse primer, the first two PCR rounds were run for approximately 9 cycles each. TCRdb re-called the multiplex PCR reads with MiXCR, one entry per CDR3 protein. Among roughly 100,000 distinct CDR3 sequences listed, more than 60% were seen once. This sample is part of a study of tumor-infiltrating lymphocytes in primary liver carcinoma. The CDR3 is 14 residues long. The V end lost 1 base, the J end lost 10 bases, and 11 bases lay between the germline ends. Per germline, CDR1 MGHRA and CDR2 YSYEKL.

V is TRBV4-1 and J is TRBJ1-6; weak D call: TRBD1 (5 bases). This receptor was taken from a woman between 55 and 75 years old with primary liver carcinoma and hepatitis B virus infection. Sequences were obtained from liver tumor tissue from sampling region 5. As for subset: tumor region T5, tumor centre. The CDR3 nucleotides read TGCGCCAGCAGCCAAGCAGGGTCCGGCTCACCCCTCCACTTT. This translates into CASSQAGSGSPLHF.